These 10 T cell receptor beta chains originate from one sample sequenced in a study of cytomegalovirus exposure and HLA in healthy donors. The PCR contained 60 Vbeta and 13 Jbeta primers. This table comes from immunoSEQ multiplex PCR, and its TCRdb copy is limited to in-frame clones, with some not included. The sample contains 99,000 or so clones, less than 80% of which appear only once. The specimen sequenced was PBMCs. Receptors originate from a man under 40 in good health and CMV-seronegative.

This clone was counted between two and nine times. J is TRBJ2-1 and V is TRBV4-3; D unresolved. Deletions cut 0 bases from V and 7 bases from J, with 13 bases between. CDR1 is LGHNA, CDR2 YSLEER, per germline. The CDR3 spans 15 residues. CDR3 protein: CASSQDLGSSNEQFF. The CDR3, as DNA: TGCGCCAGCAGCCAAGATTTAGGTAGCAGTAATGAGCAGTTCTTC.

The V gene is TRBV7-2, the J gene TRBJ2-6; the match to TRBD1 covers 12 bases. From germline, CDR1 is SGHTA and CDR2 FQGNSA. The junction had 12 bases not matched to a gene; V was cut back by 5 bases and J by 4 bases. This CDR3 is 19 amino acids long. For the CDR3, the DNA is TGTGCCAGCAGCCGTTCCGGGACAGGGGGCCTCATAGGGGCCAACGTCCTGACTTTC. This encodes CASSRSGTGGLIGANVLTF. The full variable domain, with the rest looked up from reference TRBV7-2 and TRBJ2-6, is GAGVSQSPSNKVTEKGKDVELRCDPISGHTALYWYRQSLGQGLEFLIYFQGNSAPDKSGLPSDRFSAERTGGSVSTLTIQRTQQEDSAVYLCASSRSGTGGLIGANVLTFGAGSRLTVL.

The chain uses TRBV5-6 and TRBJ2-7; no definite D call. Germline CDR1 is SGHDT and CDR2 is YYEEEE. V was shortened by 1 base and J by 1 base, with 9 bases between the two germline ends. The CDR3 has 14 amino acids. As DNA, the CDR3 is TGTGCCAGCAGCTTGCAGTCTGTTTCCTACGAGCAGTACTTC. It codes for CASSLQSVSYEQYF.

The CDR3: CASRGQGVNTEAFF. DNA for the CDR3: TGCGCCAGCAGGGGACAGGGGGTGAACACTGAAGCTTTCTTT. The chain employs TRBV5-1 and TRBJ1-1, with 11 bases identical to TRBD1. V trimming: 5 bases; J trimming: 0 bases; junction bases outside the gene matches: 0. CDR1 is SGHRS, CDR2 YFSETQ, per germline. The CDR3 loop spans 14 amino acids. Complete variable domain (other parts from reference TRBV5-1 and TRBJ1-1): KAGVTQTPRYLIKTRGQQVTLSCSPISGHRSVSWYQQTPGQGLQFLFEYFSETQRNKGNFPGRFSGRQFSNSRSEMNVSTLELGDSALYLCASRGQGVNTEAFFGQGTRLTVV.

This clone appeared once. CDR3 sequence (DNA): TGTGCCAGTAGTAAACAGGCGGATGAAGCTTTCTTT. Amino acids: CASSKQADEAFF. V and J are TRBV19 and TRBJ1-1; maybe TRBD1 (5 bases). This CDR3 spans 12 amino acids. From germline, CDR1 is LNHDA and CDR2 SQIVND (reference sequence). The germline V and J ends were trimmed by 4 bases and 7 bases, with 10 bases remaining between them.

This clone was counted between two and nine times. This chain connects TRBV7-2 to TRBJ1-5, with D uncertain. This CDR3 is built from 15 residues. Trimming removed 2 bases from V and 10 bases from J, with 18 bases in between. The germline V gene encodes CDR1 SGHTA and CDR2 FQGNSA. The chain's CDR3 is CASSLYLSDIGPQHF. In DNA form, the CDR3 reads TGTGCCAGCAGCTTATATTTATCAGACATAGGTCCCCAGCATTTT.

This clone was counted once. This chain connects TRBV4-3 to TRBJ1-6; no definite D call. CDR1 is LGHNA and CDR2 is YSLEER in the germline V gene. The CDR3 runs to 15 residues. V was clipped by 1 base and J by 3 bases, with 7 bases between them. The CDR3 loop is CASSQVYSYNSPLHF. Written as DNA, the CDR3 is TGCGCCAGCAGCCAAGTGTACAGCTATAATTCACCCCTCCACTTT.

The chain couples TRBV27 to TRBJ2-7, with 7 positions matching TRBD2. Germline CDR1 and CDR2: MNHEY and SMNVEV (reference sequence). The V and J ends lost 0 bases and 3 bases, in that order; junction bases with no gene match: 8. The CDR3 contains 16 residues. The CDR3: CASSLSRLAVLYEQYF. As DNA, the CDR3 is TGTGCCAGCAGTTTATCCCGGCTAGCGGTACTCTACGAGCAGTACTTC.

The chain combines TRBV6-5 with TRBJ1-1, with 9 bases aligning to TRBD1. Germline V gives CDR1 MNHEY, CDR2 SVGAGI. The CDR3 spans 13 residues. The trim removed 8 bases at V and 7 bases at J, leaving 8 bases unmatched. CDR3 residues: CASAQGASGEAFF. CDR3 DNA sequence: TGTGCCAGCGCACAGGGGGCGAGTGGTGAAGCTTTCTTT.

This clone was counted only a few times. The V gene is TRBV6-5, the J gene TRBJ2-7; 9 nucleotides align to TRBD2. The CDR3 is made up of 14 amino acids. Looked up from germline, CDR1 is MNHEY and CDR2 is SVGAGI. The V segment lost 0 bases and the J segment 6 bases; nucleotides outside the gene matches: 3. The chain's CDR3 is CASSYSSGGSEQYF. As DNA, the CDR3 is TGTGCCAGCAGTTACTCTAGCGGGGGCAGCGAGCAGTACTTC.